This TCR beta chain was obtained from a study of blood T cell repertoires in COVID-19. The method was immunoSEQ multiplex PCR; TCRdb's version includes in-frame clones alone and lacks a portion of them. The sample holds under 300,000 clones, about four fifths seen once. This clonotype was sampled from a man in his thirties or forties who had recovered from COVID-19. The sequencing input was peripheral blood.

DNA for the CDR3: TGTGCCAGCAGCCCTCGGACAGCCATCATGAACACTGAAGCTTTCTTT. Amino acids: CASSPRTAIMNTEAFF. This rearrangement joins TRBV7-9 to TRBJ1-1, with D perhaps TRBD1 (6 bases). CDR1 SEHNR and CDR2 FQNEAQ come from the germline V gene (reference sequence). The CDR3 runs to 16 residues. Trimming stripped 5 bases from V and 0 bases from J, with 16 bases between.